Listed here are 16 T cell receptor beta chains from one sample, sequenced in a study of T cells after yellow fever vaccination. Using its own MiXCR run on the 5' RACE reads, TCRdb lists one record per CDR3 protein. The repertoire holds 250,000 to 400,000 distinct CDR3 sequences, with about 4% as singletons. Source: PBMCs, taken 5 days after the yellow fever booster vaccination. The receptor set was obtained from a man between 18 and 29 years old who received the YFV17D yellow fever vaccine.

The rearrangement links TRBV7-3 to TRBJ2-3; 8 nucleotides agree with TRBD1. Trimming removed 2 bases from V and 4 bases from J; junction bases left unmatched: 2. The germline V gene encodes CDR1 SGHTA and CDR2 FQGTGA. CDR3 length: 14 amino acids. The CDR3 sequence is CASSLLQGADTQYF. The CDR3 DNA reads as TGTGCCAGCAGCTTATTACAGGGGGCAGATACGCAGTATTTT.

This clonotype turned up a few times. This rearrangement joins TRBV7-2 to TRBJ2-5; D might be TRBD1 (7 bases). The CDR3 contains 16 residues. Trimming cost V 3 bases and J 3 bases, with 17 bases left between them. Germline V gene sequence: CDR1 SGHTA, CDR2 FQGNSA. The chain's CDR3 is CASSFQGGRGEETQYF. The CDR3 nucleotides are TGTGCCAGCAGCTTCCAGGGGGGCAGGGGGGAAGAGACCCAGTACTTC.

This clonotype was observed at least ten times. V and J are TRBV29-1 and TRBJ1-2; the D gene is possibly TRBD1 (5 bases). The CDR3 has 12 amino acids. The V end was cut by 6 bases, the J end by 1 base, with 9 bases between. Germline CDR1 and CDR2: SQVTM and ANQGSEA. The CDR3 sequence: CSVGGNNYGYTF. In DNA form, the CDR3 reads TGCAGCGTGGGGGGGAATAACTATGGCTACACCTTC.

This clonotype has more than one count but fewer than ten. The chain combines TRBV11-2 with TRBJ1-1; 10 bases agree with TRBD1. V was clipped by 1 base and J by 2 bases; unmatched bases: 4. This CDR3 is built from 16 residues. Per the germline V gene, CDR1 is SGHAT and CDR2 is FQNNGV. Written as DNA, the CDR3 is TGTGCCAGCAGCTTAGGGGGACAGGGGCTAAACACTGAAGCTTTCTTT. Amino acid sequence: CASSLGGQGLNTEAFF.

The chain uses TRBV7-9 and TRBJ2-3; D unclear. CDR3 length equals 13 residues. Trimming left V 6 bases short and J 6 bases short, with 13 bases between. Germline CDR1 SEHNR, CDR2 FQNEAQ (reference sequence). This CDR3 reads CASSPPEWDTQYF. The CDR3 region has the DNA TGTGCCAGCAGTCCCCCGGAGTGGGATACGCAGTATTTT.

The table lists this clonotype with a few counts. The rearrangement links TRBV5-4 to TRBJ2-3; 10 nucleotides match TRBD2. V shed 4 bases, J shed 5 bases, and the junction held 7 bases outside the gene matches. Per the germline V gene, CDR1 is SGHNT and CDR2 is YYREEE (reference sequence). The CDR3 spans 15 residues. The CDR3 loop is CASSKTSGEIDTQYF. The CDR3 bases are TGTGCCAGCAGCAAAACTAGCGGGGAGATAGATACGCAGTATTTT.

This clonotype was seen many times. The V call is TRBV20-1, the J call TRBJ1-1; D is unclear. Germline CDR1 DFQATT, CDR2 SNEGSKA (reference sequence). The CDR3 spans 14 residues. Between the trimmed V and J ends, which lost 3 bases and 2 bases, there was a span of 13 bases. The CDR3 nucleotides read TGCAGTGCTAGTTCATCTTCGGCAAACACTGAAGCTTTCTTT. It codes for CSASSSSANTEAFF.

This chain connects TRBV5-6 to TRBJ2-1, with D perhaps TRBD1 or TRBD2 (5 bases each). V was cut by 5 bases and J by 3 bases, with 18 bases left in between. CDR1 and CDR2 (germline): SGHDT, YYEEEE. This CDR3 spans 16 amino acids. CDR3 protein: CASSSGARGVYNEQFF. In DNA, the CDR3 is TGTGCCAGCAGTTCCGGCGCGAGGGGAGTCTACAATGAGCAGTTCTTC.

V usage is TRBV6-2 or TRBV6-3 and J usage is TRBJ2-3; D is uncertain. The germline V gene has CDR1 MNHEY and CDR2 SVGEGT. The V and J ends lost 5 bases and 7 bases respectively, with 13 bases between them. CDR3 length: 13 amino acids. The CDR3 here is CASSGRNRNTQYF. The DNA for the CDR3 is TGTGCCAGCAGTGGCAGAAATCGGAATACGCAGTATTTT.

DNA for the CDR3: TGCAGTGTCAAACGCAGGGGAACTGAAGCTTTCTTT. Its protein is CSVKRRGTEAFF. This chain connects TRBV20-1 to TRBJ1-1, with D perhaps TRBD1 (6 bases). In germline, CDR1 is DFQATT, CDR2 SNEGSKA (reference sequence). Between the trimmed V and J ends, which lost 7 bases and 5 bases, there was a span of 14 bases. The CDR3 runs to 12 residues.

This clonotype was recorded many times. This sequence joins TRBV5-1 and TRBJ2-1; 8 nucleotides match TRBD2. V trimming: 0 bases; J trimming: 4 bases; junction bases outside the gene matches: 6. The CDR3 consists of 16 residues. Looked up from germline, CDR1 is SGHRS and CDR2 is YFSETQ. The CDR3 region has the DNA TGCGCCAGCAGCTTGGAGCCGGCTAGCGGGTACAATGAGCAGTTCTTC. This codes for CASSLEPASGYNEQFF.

A few counts support this clonotype. The chain recombines TRBV6-5 with TRBJ1-5; D unresolved. The CDR3 contains 12 residues. Between the trimmed V and J ends, which lost 1 base and 9 bases, there was a span of 7 bases. Per germline, CDR1 MNHEY and CDR2 SVGAGI. The CDR3 nucleotides are TGTGCCAGCAGTTACTTGGCTGGGCCCCAGCATTTT. Encoded protein: CASSYLAGPQHF.

The rearrangement uses TRBV10-3 and TRBJ2-2; the D gene is possibly TRBD1 (6 bases). Germline V gene sequence: CDR1 ENHRY, CDR2 SYGVKD. The CDR3 is made up of 16 amino acids. The CDR3 spells CDISVNRVTNTGELFF. The CDR3 DNA reads as TGTGACATTTCCGTGAACAGGGTGACGAACACCGGGGAGCTGTTTTTT.

The rearrangement links TRBV7-8 to TRBJ2-1, with a tentative D call TRBD2 (5 bases). Germline V lookup: CDR1 SGHVS, CDR2 FQNEAQ. The CDR3 sequence is 15 residues long. V lost 6 bases and J lost 0, with 12 bases in between. CDR3 coding DNA: TGTGCCAGCAGTCATGAGGGATACTCCTACAATGAGCAGTTCTTC. It translates to CASSHEGYSYNEQFF.

The chain has TRBV14 and TRBJ1-5; D unclear. V lost 1 base and J lost 4, with 8 bases in between. Germline values: CDR1 SGHDN, CDR2 FVKESK. The CDR3 extends over 14 amino acids. CDR3 loop: CASSQVQLNQPQHF. The CDR3 DNA follows: TGTGCCAGCAGCCAAGTACAGCTTAATCAGCCCCAGCATTTT.

The rearrangement joins TRBV10-2 to TRBJ2-7, with TRBD1 as a possible D gene (5 bases). This CDR3 spans 12 amino acids. V lost 3 bases to trimming and J lost 2 bases, with 5 bases between them. The V gene's germline CDR1 is WSHSY and CDR2 SAAADI. The CDR3 sequence: CASSEQAYEQYF. CDR3 bases: TGCGCCAGCAGTGAACAGGCCTACGAGCAGTACTTC.